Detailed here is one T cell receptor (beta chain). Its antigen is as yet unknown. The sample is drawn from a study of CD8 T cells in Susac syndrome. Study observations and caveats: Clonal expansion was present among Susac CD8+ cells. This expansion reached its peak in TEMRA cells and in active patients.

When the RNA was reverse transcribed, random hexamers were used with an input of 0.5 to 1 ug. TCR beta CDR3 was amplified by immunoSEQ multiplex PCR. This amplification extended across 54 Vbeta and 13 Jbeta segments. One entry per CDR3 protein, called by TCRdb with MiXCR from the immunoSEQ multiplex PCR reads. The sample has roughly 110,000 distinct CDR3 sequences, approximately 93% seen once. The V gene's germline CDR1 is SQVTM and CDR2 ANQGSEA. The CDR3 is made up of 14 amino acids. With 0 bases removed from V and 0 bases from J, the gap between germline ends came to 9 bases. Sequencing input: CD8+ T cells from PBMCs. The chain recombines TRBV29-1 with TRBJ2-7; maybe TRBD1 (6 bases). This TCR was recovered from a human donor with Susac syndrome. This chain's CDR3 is CSVEEPDSSYEQYF. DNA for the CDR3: TGCAGCGTTGAAGAGCCGGACAGCTCCTACGAGCAGTACTTC.